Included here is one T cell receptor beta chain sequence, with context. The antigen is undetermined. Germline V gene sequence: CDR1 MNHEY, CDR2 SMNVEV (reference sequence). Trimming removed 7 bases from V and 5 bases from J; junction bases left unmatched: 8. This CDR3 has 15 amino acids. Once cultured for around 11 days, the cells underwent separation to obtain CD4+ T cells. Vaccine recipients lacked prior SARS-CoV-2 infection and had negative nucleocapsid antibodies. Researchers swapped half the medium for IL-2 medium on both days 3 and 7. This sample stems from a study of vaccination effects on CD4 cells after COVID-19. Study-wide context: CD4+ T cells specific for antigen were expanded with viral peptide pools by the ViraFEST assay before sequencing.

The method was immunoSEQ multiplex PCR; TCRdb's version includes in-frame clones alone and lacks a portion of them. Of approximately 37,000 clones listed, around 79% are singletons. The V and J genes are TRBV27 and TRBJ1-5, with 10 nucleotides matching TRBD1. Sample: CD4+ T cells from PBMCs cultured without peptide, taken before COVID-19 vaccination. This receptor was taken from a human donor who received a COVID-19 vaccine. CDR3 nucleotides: TGTGCCAGCACAAAGACGGGACAGGGGTATCAGCCCCAGCATTTT. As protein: CASTKTGQGYQPQHF.